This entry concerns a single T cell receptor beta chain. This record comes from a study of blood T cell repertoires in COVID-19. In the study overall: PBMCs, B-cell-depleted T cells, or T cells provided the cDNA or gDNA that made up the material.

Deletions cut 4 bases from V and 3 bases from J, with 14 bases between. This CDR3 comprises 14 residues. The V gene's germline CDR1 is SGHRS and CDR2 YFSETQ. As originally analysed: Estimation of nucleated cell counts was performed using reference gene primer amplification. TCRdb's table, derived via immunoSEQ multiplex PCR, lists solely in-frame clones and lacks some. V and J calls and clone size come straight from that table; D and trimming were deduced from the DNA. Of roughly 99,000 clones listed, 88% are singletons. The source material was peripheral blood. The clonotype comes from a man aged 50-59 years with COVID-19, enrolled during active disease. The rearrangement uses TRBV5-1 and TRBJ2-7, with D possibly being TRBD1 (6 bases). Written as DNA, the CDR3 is TGCGCCAGCAGCGAACAGGGTCTTGGCTACGAGCAGTACTTC. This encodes CASSEQGLGYEQYF. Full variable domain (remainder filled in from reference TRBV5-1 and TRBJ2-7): KAGVTQTPRYLIKTRGQQVTLSCSPISGHRSVSWYQQTPGQGLQFLFEYFSETQRNKGNFPGRFSGRQFSNSRSEMNVSTLELGDSALYLCASSEQGLGYEQYFGPGTRLTVT.